These 19 T cell receptor beta chains originate from one sample sequenced in a study of blood T cells in healthy people across ages. A second PCR of about 6 to 11 cycles used a sample-barcoded 5' primer and a J-beta primer mix. TCRdb re-called the 5' RACE reads with MiXCR, one entry per CDR3 protein. The sample includes about 1.5 million distinct CDR3 sequences, 35% to 45% of them seen just once. Sequenced sample: blood. The receptors were sampled from a woman younger than 35 in good health.

The chain joins TRBV7-9 to TRBJ1-4, with D unclear. This CDR3 contains 15 residues. The V end was cut by 3 bases, the J end by 5 bases, with 13 bases between. Germline V CDR1 and CDR2: SEHNR, FQNEAQ (reference sequence). The CDR3, as DNA: TGTGCCAGCAGCTTGGTTGACGGAGCGAATGAAAAACTGTTTTTT. It codes for CASSLVDGANEKLFF.

This chain uses TRBV9 with TRBJ1-6; 10 positions agree with TRBD1. The V and J ends lost 4 bases and 10 bases, in that order; junction bases with no gene match: 5. This CDR3 spans 14 amino acids. The germline V gene has CDR1 SGDLS and CDR2 YYNGEE. The CDR3, as DNA: TGTGCCAGCAGCCAGGACAGGGGGGCCTCACCCCTCCACTTT. Its protein product is CASSQDRGASPLHF.

The CDR3 is CSARFGSRDTQYF. CDR3 nucleotides: TGCAGTGCTAGATTCGGGAGTCGGGATACGCAGTATTTT. The J gene is TRBJ2-3, the V gene TRBV20-1, with D tentatively TRBD2 (6 bases). Trimming took off 2 bases at V and 6 bases at J, with 12 bases between the two ends. The CDR3 spans 13 residues. Germline V gene lookup returns CDR1 DFQATT and CDR2 SNEGSKA (reference sequence).

The J gene is TRBJ2-1, the V gene TRBV4-3, with 14 bases that match TRBD2. The CDR3 has 18 residues. In germline, CDR1 is LGHNA, CDR2 YSLEER. Losses at the gene ends were 1 base for V and 3 bases for J; bases not matched to a gene: 5. For the CDR3, the DNA is TGCGCCAGCAGCCAAGGACTAGCGGGAGGGACCCACTACAATGAGCAGTTCTTC. This codes for CASSQGLAGGTHYNEQFF.

V is TRBV28 and J is TRBJ2-7; no reliable D call. There are 13 residues in the CDR3. Trimming took 11 bases from V and 5 from J, leaving 19 bases between them. Germline lookup yields CDR1 MDHEN and CDR2 SYDVKM. CDR3 amino acids: CAARAAPEDEQYF. CDR3 DNA sequence: TGTGCCGCTAGGGCTGCCCCAGAGGACGAGCAGTACTTC.

The chain couples TRBV5-1 to TRBJ2-1, with D unresolved. The V end lost 4 bases, the J end lost 5 bases, and 16 bases lay between the germline ends. Looked up from germline, CDR1 is SGHRS and CDR2 is YFSETQ. The CDR3 has 15 residues. The CDR3, as DNA: TGCGCCAGCAGCCCAGACGGGTACGACCACAATGAGCAGTTCTTC. Encoded protein: CASSPDGYDHNEQFF.

The chain links TRBV12-3 or TRBV12-4 to TRBJ2-1; 9 nucleotides agree with TRBD2. This CDR3 contains 18 residues. V gave up 0 bases and J gave up 3 bases; unmatched junction bases: 9. The CDR3 is CASSLALLAGLLYNEQFF. The CDR3 coding sequence is TGTGCCAGCAGTTTAGCCCTACTAGCGGGCCTCCTCTACAATGAGCAGTTCTTC.

Only a few counts were recorded for this clonotype. The rearrangement joins TRBV6-2 or TRBV6-3 to TRBJ2-1; 11 nucleotides align to TRBD2. Germline V gene data show CDR1 as MNHEY and CDR2 as SVGEGT. V gave up 4 bases and J gave up 2 bases; unmatched junction bases: 4. The CDR3 is made up of 16 amino acids. CDR3 sequence: CASSWPGLAAYNEQFF. The DNA for the CDR3 is TGTGCCAGCAGTTGGCCGGGACTAGCGGCCTACAATGAGCAGTTCTTC.

V is TRBV7-9 and J is TRBJ1-2; D remains ambiguous. Trimming took 4 bases from V and 13 from J, leaving 25 bases between them. The germline gives CDR1 SEHNR, CDR2 FQNEAQ (reference sequence). This CDR3 is 15 amino acids long. CDR3 in DNA: TGTGCCAGCAGCTACGAGTCGGGATCCACCCGGGTTGGCACCTTC. Protein: CASSYESGSTRVGTF.

This clonotype was detected only once. V usage is TRBV18 and J usage is TRBJ2-2, with D unclear. The CDR3 has 13 residues. Looked up from germline, CDR1 is KGHSH and CDR2 is LQKENI. Deletions cut 4 bases from V and 5 bases from J, with 8 bases between. The CDR3 region is CASSQIGTGELFF. The CDR3 DNA follows: TGTGCCAGCTCACAAATCGGAACCGGGGAGCTGTTTTTT. The full variable domain, completed using reference TRBV18 and TRBJ2-2, is NAGVMQNPRHLVRRRGQEARLRCSPMKGHSHVYWYRQLPEEGLKFMVYLQKENIIDESGMPKERFSAEFPKEGPSILRIQQVVRGDSAAYFCASSQIGTGELFFGEGSRLTVL.

Concerning this clonotype: A read error is possible here, since a much larger clone lies one base away. The chain uses TRBV20-1 and TRBJ2-1; D ambiguous. The germline V gene encodes CDR1 DFQATT and CDR2 SNEGSKA (reference sequence). The V and J ends lost 2 bases and 0 bases respectively, with 5 bases between them. There are 13 residues in the CDR3. The CDR3 coding sequence is TGCAGTGCTAGACAGGACTCCTACAATGAGCAGTTCTTC. Translation gives CSARQDSYNEQFF.

This clonotype showed up just a few times. The chain is built from TRBV20-1 and TRBJ1-6, with D possibly TRBD1 on 5 matching bases. The CDR3 is 13 amino acids. The V gene's germline CDR1 is DFQATT and CDR2 SNEGSKA (reference sequence). Trimming took 5 bases from V and 8 from J, leaving 13 bases between them. CDR3 loop: CSAFRDGDSPLHF. The CDR3, as DNA: TGCAGTGCTTTCAGGGACGGAGATTCACCCCTCCACTTT.

The rearrangement joins TRBV7-9 to TRBJ1-5, with 7 bases matching TRBD1. The CDR3 consists of 15 residues. Per germline, CDR1 SEHNR and CDR2 FQNEAQ (reference sequence). J was trimmed by 1 base and V by 4 bases; bases with no gene match: 4. CDR3 in amino acids: CASSSTGRSNQPQHF. The CDR3 bases are TGTGCCAGCAGCTCGACAGGGCGAAGCAATCAGCCCCAGCATTTT.

The chain's CDR3 is CASSVSWLYGYTF. The CDR3 nucleotides read TGTGCCAGCAGCGTTTCGTGGCTCTATGGCTACACCTTC. The rearrangement links TRBV9 to TRBJ1-2, with unresolved D. Germline CDR1 is SGDLS and CDR2 is YYNGEE. The length of the CDR3 is 13 residues. V lost 2 bases and J lost 4, with 9 bases in between.

This chain connects TRBV6-6 to TRBJ1-2; TRBD1 might be the D (6 bases). Germline values: CDR1 MNHNY, CDR2 SVGAGI (reference sequence). The CDR3 runs 15 residues. Between the trimmed V and J ends, which lost 2 bases and 6 bases, there was a span of 16 bases. The CDR3 nucleotides read TGTGCCAGCAGTTACCGAGGGGGATCCGACGATGGCTACACCTTC. Translation: CASSYRGGSDDGYTF.

In this sample, this clonotype turned up a few times. The chain links TRBV25-1 to TRBJ2-4; 9 nucleotides agree with TRBD1. J lost 6 bases, V lost 6 bases, and 3 bases had no gene match. Per the germline V gene, CDR1 is MGHDK and CDR2 is SYGVNS. CDR3 length: 13 residues. As DNA, the CDR3 is TGTGCCAGCAGAGGGACAGGGTTAAACATTCAGTACTTC. This codes for CASRGTGLNIQYF. Together with reference TRBV25-1 and TRBJ2-4, the CDR3 gives the full variable domain: EADIYQTPRYLVIGTGKKITLECSQTMGHDKMYWYQQDPGMELHLIHYSYGVNSTEKGDLSSESTVSRIRTEHFPLTLESARPSHTSQYLCASRGTGLNIQYFGAGTRLSVL.

This clonotype was counted between two and nine times. V usage is TRBV12-3 or TRBV12-4 and J usage is TRBJ1-2, with 9 bases fitting TRBD1. The CDR3 extends over 18 amino acids. J lost 4 bases, V lost 1 base, and 13 bases had no gene match. CDR3 residues: CASSLGVPGQGSGYGYTF. For the CDR3, the DNA is TGTGCCAGCAGTTTAGGCGTCCCGGGACAGGGATCGGGCTATGGCTACACCTTC.

V gene TRBV7-9 combines with J gene TRBJ1-2; TRBD1 agrees at 7 bases. The V and J ends lost 3 bases and 6 bases, in that order; junction bases with no gene match: 7. The length of the CDR3 is 14 residues. CDR1 and CDR2 (germline): SEHNR, FQNEAQ (reference sequence). CDR3 sequence reads: CASSFDRGQDGYTF. CDR3 sequence (DNA): TGTGCCAGCAGCTTTGATAGGGGGCAGGATGGCTACACCTTC.

This clonotype appeared a single time. The chain has TRBV20-1 and TRBJ2-5; possible D gene TRBD2, 6 bases. The germline CDR1 and CDR2 sequences are DFQATT and SNEGSKA (reference sequence). CDR3 length equals 12 residues. Trimming cost V 6 bases and J 5 bases, with 13 bases left between them. CDR3 nucleotide sequence: TGCAGTGCGGTATGGGGAGGCGAGACCCAGTACTTC. Translating it yields CSAVWGGETQYF.